The source of this T cell receptor (beta chain) is a study of PD-L1 blockade in urothelial cancer (dated by TCRdb to 2017 to 2019). Regarding the study in general: All patients started therapy around 2014 and received atezolizumab 1,200 mg intravenously every 3 weeks. Blood samples gave a median of about 150,000 T cells and approximately 81,000 unique TCRs, with a median clonality of roughly 0.081. About nine tenths of the roughly 29 patients were males with bladder-origin urothelial cancer, and about two thirds of the roughly 30 reported a prior smoking history. Blood samples were analyzed 3 weeks after the start of treatment (second dose) and 6 weeks after the start of treatment. Pretreatment blood TCR-seq was available for about 27 patients, at least one posttreatment blood collection was obtained for around 25 patients, and tumor TCR-seq was available for around 25 patients. Progression-free survival longer than 6 months counted as durable clinical benefit, and TCR features were additionally tested against both progression-free and overall survival. Patients had an ECOG performance status of 0 or 1 and had received between 0 and 3 prior chemotherapy regimens. In the same patients who had TCR sequencing, pretreatment tumors also underwent whole exome sequencing and RNA sequencing. Durable clinical benefit was achieved by nine patients but not by the remaining 20. The study was an exploratory multi-omic analysis of somatic, immune and clinical correlates of response to PD-L1 blockade with atezolizumab in urothelial cancer. TCR sequencing covered pretreatment tumor samples and matched, serially collected peripheral blood taken before and after atezolizumab treatment. Paper-wide results and their limitations: Greater expansion of tumor-associated TCR clones in peripheral blood 3 weeks after the start of treatment was observed in patients with durable benefit (n of about 24, p = 0.022). Improved progression-free and overall survival was found to be associated with pretreatment peripheral blood TCR clonality below the median. Because of the small sample size (n = 29) and the many exploratory analyses performed, the results are intended to be regarded as hypothesis-generating.

The time point label, read with the paper, signifies: peripheral blood 6 weeks after treatment start. The cohort comprised approximately 30 patients with locally advanced or metastatic urothelial carcinoma treated at Memorial Sloan Kettering on a trial protocol. Peripheral blood mononuclear cells were collected pretreatment and during treatment, with between 1 and 8 total time points obtained per patient. The Qiagen DNeasy Blood extraction kit was used to purify genomic DNA from total PBMCs and tumor samples. PBMCs were collected pretreatment and during treatment and were isolated and stored as previously described. Each PCR received spiked-in synthetic TCR analog templates so that absolute template abundance could be estimated from read counts. The immunoSEQ assay used bias-controlled V and J gene primers to amplify TCRbeta CDR3 regions from genomic DNA. Rearranged TCRbeta segments were sequenced at approximately 20X coverage. The study's processing was this. Clustering was used to correct sequencing errors, and CDR3s were annotated against IMGT to assign V, D and J genes. Downstream analyses used only productive TCRbeta rearrangements and left out out-of-frame or stop-codon sequences. Clonality was calculated as one minus the Shannon entropy normalized by the log of the number of unique productive sequences. Fisher's exact test with Benjamini-Hochberg correction, at a threshold of adjusted p below 0.01, was used to find clones that differed between time points or between blood and tumor. The source is immuneACCESS, and TCRdb retained only in-frame sequences with V and J called. Part of the clones is not carried over; for the studies checked, unresolved V genes explain less than half of this, and the remainder is unexplained. V and J calls and clone size are copied from that table; D and trimming were computed from the DNA. The sample table holds around 80,000 clones, of which around 93% were seen once. Roughly 0.9% of the sample is in the top ten clones.

CDR1 and CDR2 (SGDLS, YYNGEE) derive from the germline V gene. V and J lose 0 bases and 4 bases, and a span of 14 bases separates them. The CDR3 holds 16 amino acids from the cysteine to the phenylalanine. Only CDR3 DNA remains: 48 bases, in frame from the first base. Concerning this clone: This receptor's antigen is unknown. Base qualities are missing; no much larger clone stands one base away. Other DNA sequences of this sample code for an identical CDR3.

This clonotype originated in a woman of 80 years or more with urothelial cancer. Source: PBMCs, taken around atezolizumab (anti-PD-L1) treatment. The V and J segments used are TRBV9 and TRBJ2-1, with the D gene not clear enough to name. The CDR3 here reads CASSVAGQRGYNEQFF. Read as DNA, the sequence is TGTGCCAGCAGCGTAGCCGGCCAGAGAGGATACAATGAGCAGTTCTTC.